Listed below are T cell receptor beta chains from one sample, sequenced in a study of early T cells in non-severe SARS-CoV-2 infection. MiXCR, run by TCRdb on the 5' RACE reads, gives a single entry per CDR3 protein. The table lists 60,000 to 75,000 distinct CDR3 sequences, about 10% of them singletons. The sequences come from whole blood, collected at baseline. All receptors derive from an adult who was a healthcare worker with PCR-confirmed SARS-CoV-2 infection or an uninfected control (not recorded which). CDR3s include the opening cysteine and the closing phenylalanine or tryptophan. Fields, in order: V gene, J gene, D gene, clone size, CDR3 protein, CDR3 DNA. The D gene is left open where the match is weak. Part of the rows lack a size; the others show once, few, many or a class for expanded clones.

TRBV14,TRBJ2-5,.,many,CASSQDRVLKTQYF,TGTGCCAGCAGCCAAGACAGGGTTCTAAAGACCCAGTACTTC
TRBV5-1,TRBJ2-2,TRBD1,few,CASSLGTGWPGELFF,TGCGCCAGCAGCTTGGGGACAGGGTGGCCCGGGGAGCTGTTTTTT
TRBV7-6,TRBJ2-5,.,many,CASRRTLGGETQYF,TGTGCCAGCAGGAGGACCTTGGGCGGAGAGACCCAGTACTTC
TRBV5-1,TRBJ1-1,TRBD1,many,CASSLQLGRGTEAFF,TGCGCCAGCAGCTTGCAGCTGGGCAGGGGGACTGAAGCTTTCTTT
TRBV5-4,TRBJ1-5,.,many,CASSLGGPDSNQPQHF,TGTGCCAGCAGCTTGGGAGGTCCGGATAGCAATCAGCCCCAGCATTTT
TRBV6-2/TRBV6-3,TRBJ1-5,.,few,CASRAARVNQPQHF,TGTGCAAGCAGGGCTGCCCGGGTCAATCAGCCCCAGCATTTT
TRBV29-1,TRBJ1-1,.,many,CSVVLMGAYTEAFF,TGCAGCGTTGTCTTGATGGGGGCATATACTGAAGCTTTCTTT
TRBV7-3,TRBJ2-3,.,few,CASSQGGGLGDTQYF,TGTGCCAGCAGCCAGGGCGGGGGCCTCGGAGATACGCAGTATTTT
TRBV7-6,TRBJ1-1,.,few,CASSQQIGSDTEAFF,TGTGCCAGCAGCCAGCAAATCGGCTCGGATACTGAAGCTTTCTTT
TRBV11-2,TRBJ2-5,TRBD1,few,CASSLAGQGAGETQYF,TGTGCCAGCAGCTTAGCAGGACAGGGGGCGGGAGAGACCCAGTACTTC
TRBV9,TRBJ2-1,.,few,CASSATVLVDEQFF,TGTGCCAGCAGCGCGACAGTCCTGGTCGATGAGCAGTTCTTC
TRBV4-1,TRBJ2-2,.,many,CASSQENTAVGKNTGELFF,TGCGCCAGCAGCCAAGAGAATACAGCGGTCGGGAAGAACACCGGGGAGCTGTTTTTT
TRBV3-1,TRBJ1-3,.,many,CASSQAARGNTIYF,TGTGCCAGCAGCCAAGCAGCGAGAGGAAACACCATATATTTT
TRBV11-2,TRBJ2-7,.,.,CASSPIPLLGQYF,TGTGCCAGCAGCCCCATACCTCTCCTGGGGCAGTACTTC
TRBV2,TRBJ2-1,.,.,CASSFDTTADEQFF,TGTGCCAGCAGTTTTGACACGACTGCCGATGAGCAGTTCTTC
TRBV11-2,TRBJ2-3,TRBD2,.,CASSVLRGGGTSDTQYF,TGTGCCAGCAGCGTCTTACGGGGCGGGGGGACCTCAGATACGCAGTATTTT
TRBV29-1,TRBJ1-1,.,many,CSVDKGFGMNTEAFF,TGCAGCGTCGATAAGGGCTTTGGTATGAACACTGAAGCTTTCTTT
TRBV12-3/TRBV12-4,TRBJ1-1,TRBD1,.,CASRQGGVTEAFF,TGTGCCAGCAGGCAGGGGGGGGTAACTGAAGCTTTCTTT
TRBV7-9,TRBJ2-1,.,many,CASSLGSSRNNEQFF,TGTGCCAGCAGCTTAGGGTCGAGTAGGAACAATGAGCAGTTCTTC
TRBV4-3,TRBJ2-7,TRBD1,few,CASSQEWQGAVEQYF,TGCGCCAGCAGCCAAGAATGGCAGGGGGCAGTCGAGCAGTACTTC
TRBV29-1,TRBJ1-1,.,many,CSVEEFWGTTEAFF,TGCAGCGTTGAAGAGTTTTGGGGTACCACTGAAGCTTTCTTT
TRBV2,TRBJ2-2,.,few,CASSVGSGELFF,TGTGCCAGCAGTGTTGGCTCCGGGGAGCTGTTTTTT
TRBV20-1,TRBJ2-7,TRBD1,many,CSARERTGRIGRGQYF,TGCAGTGCTAGAGAGCGGACAGGGAGAATTGGACGGGGGCAGTACTTC
TRBV20-1,TRBJ2-7,TRBD2,few,CSARSSGSFEQYF,TGCAGTGCTAGATCCAGCGGGAGTTTCGAGCAGTACTTC
TRBV29-1,TRBJ2-3,.,.,CSVEAALRTDTQYF,TGCAGCGTTGAAGCGGCTTTGAGAACAGATACGCAGTATTTT
TRBV10-3,TRBJ2-7,.,many,CAISEHTYEQYF,TGTGCCATCAGTGAACATACCTACGAGCAGTACTTC
TRBV5-1,TRBJ2-1,.,.,CASSLSRELDEQFF,TGCGCCAGCAGCTTGTCCCGGGAGCTTGATGAGCAGTTCTTC
TRBV7-3,TRBJ1-6,.,.,CASSPRGGPGSPLHF,TGTGCCAGCAGCCCAAGGGGAGGCCCGGGTTCACCCCTCCACTTT
TRBV20-1,TRBJ2-5,TRBD2,many,CSANGGDGKTQYF,TGCAGTGCTAACGGGGGGGATGGGAAGACCCAGTACTTC
TRBV20-1,TRBJ1-1,.,many,CSARDHGLDTEAFF,TGCAGTGCTAGAGATCACGGCCTGGACACTGAAGCTTTCTTT
TRBV29-1,TRBJ2-1,.,few,CSVVGTHYNEQFF,TGCAGCGTTGTCGGGACACATTACAATGAGCAGTTCTTC
TRBV7-9,TRBJ2-5,.,few,CASSLARTQETQYF,TGTGCCAGCAGCTTAGCGCGGACACAAGAGACCCAGTACTTC
TRBV19,TRBJ2-3,.,.,CASSIRGSTQYF,TGTGCCAGTAGTATCCGAGGGAGTACGCAGTATTTT
TRBV20-1,TRBJ1-1,.,.,CSTWGRGTEAFF,TGCAGTACCTGGGGGCGAGGAACTGAAGCTTTCTTT
TRBV9,TRBJ1-3,.,few,CASSVGGLRSGNTIYF,TGTGCCAGCAGCGTCGGGGGACTTCGATCTGGAAACACCATATATTTT
TRBV7-2,TRBJ2-7,.,few,CASSQGQIYEQYF,TGTGCCAGCAGCCAAGGACAGATCTACGAGCAGTACTTC
TRBV7-2,TRBJ2-5,TRBD1,few,CASSLSGGQETQYF,TGTGCCAGCAGCTTATCAGGGGGTCAAGAGACCCAGTACTTC
TRBV9,TRBJ2-3,TRBD2,few,CASSVAPGGPTDTQYF,TGTGCCAGCAGCGTAGCCCCGGGAGGGCCCACAGATACGCAGTATTTT
TRBV11-2,TRBJ2-7,.,many,CASSPDSSYEQYF,TGTGCCAGCAGCCCCGACAGCTCCTACGAGCAGTACTTC
TRBV11-3,TRBJ1-5,.,few,CASSLAAWDVKNSNQPQHF,TGTGCCAGCAGCTTAGCCGCCTGGGACGTCAAGAATAGCAATCAGCCCCAGCATTTT
TRBV9,TRBJ2-3,.,few,CASSGSSVDTQYF,TGTGCCAGCAGCGGATCTAGTGTTGATACGCAGTATTTT
TRBV20-1,TRBJ2-5,.,few,CSARDPNREETQYF,TGCAGTGCTAGAGATCCGAACAGGGAAGAGACCCAGTACTTC
TRBV7-9,TRBJ2-1,.,few,CASSLFLPRTSYNEQFF,TGTGCCAGCAGCTTATTTCTGCCCAGGACCTCCTACAATGAGCAGTTCTTC
TRBV7-9,TRBJ2-6,TRBD1,.,CASSRSFIGTGEAGANVLTF,TGTGCCAGCAGCCGCAGCTTCATTGGGACAGGGGAGGCTGGGGCCAACGTCCTGACTTTC
TRBV12-3/TRBV12-4,TRBJ1-6,.,many,CASSLFRDSPLHF,TGTGCCAGCAGTTTATTCCGGGATTCACCCCTCCACTTT
TRBV5-1,TRBJ2-5,TRBD1,.,CASRNRGLQETQYF,TGCGCCAGTAGGAACAGGGGATTGCAGGAGACCCAGTACTTC
TRBV19,TRBJ1-1,.,few,CASILTRGSEAFF,TGTGCCAGTATCCTGACCCGCGGTAGTGAAGCTTTCTTT
TRBV10-2,TRBJ2-2,.,.,CASSRTPTQELFF,TGCGCCAGCAGTCGGACCCCGACTCAGGAGCTGTTTTTT
TRBV7-2,TRBJ2-1,TRBD2,few,CASSLGASGSPTYNEQFF,TGTGCCAGCAGCTTAGGTGCTAGCGGGTCACCAACCTACAATGAGCAGTTCTTC
TRBV29-1,TRBJ1-2,TRBD1,many,CSVDLTGNYGYTF,TGCAGCGTTGACTTGACAGGGAACTATGGCTACACCTTC
TRBV7-2,TRBJ1-2,TRBD1,.,CASSSGQVYTF,TGTGCCAGCAGCTCCGGACAGGTCTACACCTTC
TRBV5-5,TRBJ1-5,.,many,CASSLEFRGQPQHF,TGTGCCAGCAGCTTGGAGTTCAGGGGACAGCCCCAGCATTTT
TRBV6-4,TRBJ1-5,.,few,CASSVRLF,TGTGCCAGCAGTGTCCGTTTATTT
TRBV2,TRBJ2-7,.,.,CASGLQRAYEQYF,TGTGCCAGCGGACTCCAGCGAGCCTACGAGCAGTACTTC
TRBV7-9,TRBJ1-1,.,.,CASSPQGGVTEAFF,TGTGCCAGCAGCCCCCAGGGCGGGGTGACTGAAGCTTTCTTT
TRBV6-2/TRBV6-3,TRBJ1-1,.,few,CASSYRTTNTEAFF,TGTGCCAGCAGTTACAGGACAACCAACACTGAAGCTTTCTTT
TRBV9,TRBJ2-1,TRBD1,few,CASSYLPGQYYNEQFF,TGTGCCAGCAGCTACCTCCCGGGACAGTACTACAATGAGCAGTTCTTC